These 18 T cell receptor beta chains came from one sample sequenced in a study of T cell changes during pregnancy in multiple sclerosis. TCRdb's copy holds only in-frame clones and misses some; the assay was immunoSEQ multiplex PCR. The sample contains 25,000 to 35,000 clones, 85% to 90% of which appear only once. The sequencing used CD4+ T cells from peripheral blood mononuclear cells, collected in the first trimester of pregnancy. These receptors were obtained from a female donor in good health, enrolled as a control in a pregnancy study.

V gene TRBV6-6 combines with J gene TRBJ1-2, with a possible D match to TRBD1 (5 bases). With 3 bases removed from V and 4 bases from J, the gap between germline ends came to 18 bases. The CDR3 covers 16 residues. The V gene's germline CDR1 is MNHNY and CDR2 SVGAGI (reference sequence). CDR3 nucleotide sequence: TGTGCCAGCAGTTATACCCCCCAGGGTGGGTTCTATGGCTACACCTTC. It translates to CASSYTPQGGFYGYTF.

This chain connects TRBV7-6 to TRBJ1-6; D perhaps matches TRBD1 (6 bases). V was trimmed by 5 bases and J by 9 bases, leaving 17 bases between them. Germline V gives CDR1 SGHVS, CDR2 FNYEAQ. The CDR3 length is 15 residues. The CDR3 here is CASSKAPGVFSPLHF. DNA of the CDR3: TGTGCCAGCAGCAAAGCCCCAGGGGTTTTTTCACCCCTCCACTTT. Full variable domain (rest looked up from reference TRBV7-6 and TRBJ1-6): GAGVSQSPRYKVTKRGQDVALRCDPISGHVSLYWYRQALGQGPEFLTYFNYEAQQDKSGLPNDRFSAERPEGSISTLTIQRTEQRDSAMYRCASSKAPGVFSPLHFGNGTRLTVT.

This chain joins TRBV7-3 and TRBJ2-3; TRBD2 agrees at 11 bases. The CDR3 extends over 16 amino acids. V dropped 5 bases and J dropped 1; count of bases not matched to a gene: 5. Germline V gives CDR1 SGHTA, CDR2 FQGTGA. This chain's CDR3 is CASSPKLAGGTDTQYF. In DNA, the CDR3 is TGTGCCAGCAGCCCAAAACTAGCGGGGGGCACAGATACGCAGTATTTT.

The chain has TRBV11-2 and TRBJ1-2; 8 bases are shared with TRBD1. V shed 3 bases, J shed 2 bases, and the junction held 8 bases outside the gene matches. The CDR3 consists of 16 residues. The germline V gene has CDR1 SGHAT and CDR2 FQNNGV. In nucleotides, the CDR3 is TGTGCCAGCAGCTTGTGGGGGACAGGCACGAACTATGGCTACACCTTC. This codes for CASSLWGTGTNYGYTF.

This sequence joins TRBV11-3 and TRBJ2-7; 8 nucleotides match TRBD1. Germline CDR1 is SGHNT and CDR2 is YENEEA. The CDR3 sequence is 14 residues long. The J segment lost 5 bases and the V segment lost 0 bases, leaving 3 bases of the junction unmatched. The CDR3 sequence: CASSLDRGRDEQYF. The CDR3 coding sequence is TGTGCCAGCAGCTTAGACAGGGGGCGGGACGAGCAGTACTTC.

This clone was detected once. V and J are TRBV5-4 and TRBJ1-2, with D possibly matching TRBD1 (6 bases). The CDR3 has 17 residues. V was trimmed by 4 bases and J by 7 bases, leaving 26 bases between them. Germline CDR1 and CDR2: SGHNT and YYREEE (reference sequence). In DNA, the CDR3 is TGTGCCAGCAGCGGAACAGGGTCGTCCGGTCGGATCTCTGGCTACACCTTC. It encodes CASSGTGSSGRISGYTF.

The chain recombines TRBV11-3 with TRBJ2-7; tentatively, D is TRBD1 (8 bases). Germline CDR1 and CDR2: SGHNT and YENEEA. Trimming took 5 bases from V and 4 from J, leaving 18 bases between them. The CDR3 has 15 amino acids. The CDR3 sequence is CASSGRQGRGYEQYF. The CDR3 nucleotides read TGTGCCAGCAGCGGCCGACAGGGGAGGGGATACGAGCAGTACTTC.

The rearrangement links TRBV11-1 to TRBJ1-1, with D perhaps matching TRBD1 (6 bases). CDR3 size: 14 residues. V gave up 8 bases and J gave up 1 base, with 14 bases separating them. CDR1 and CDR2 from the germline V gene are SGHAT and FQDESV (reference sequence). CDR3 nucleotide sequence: TGTGCCAGCGGGGGGGGGCGATCGAACACTGAAGCTTTCTTT. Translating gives CASGGGRSNTEAFF.

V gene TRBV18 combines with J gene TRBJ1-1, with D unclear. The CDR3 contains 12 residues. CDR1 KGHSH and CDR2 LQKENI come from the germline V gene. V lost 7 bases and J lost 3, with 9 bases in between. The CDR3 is CASFTTDTEAFF. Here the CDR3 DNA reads TGTGCCAGCTTCACCACAGACACTGAAGCTTTCTTT.

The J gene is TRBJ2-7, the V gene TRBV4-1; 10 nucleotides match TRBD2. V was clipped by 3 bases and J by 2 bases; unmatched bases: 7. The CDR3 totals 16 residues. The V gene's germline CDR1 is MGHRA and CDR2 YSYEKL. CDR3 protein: CASSHQGLAVPYEQYF. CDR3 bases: TGCGCCAGCAGCCATCAAGGACTAGCGGTTCCCTACGAGCAGTACTTC.

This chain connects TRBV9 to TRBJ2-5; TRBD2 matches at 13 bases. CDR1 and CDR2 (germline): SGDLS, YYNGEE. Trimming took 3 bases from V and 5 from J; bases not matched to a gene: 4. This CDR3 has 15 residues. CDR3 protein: CASSAGTSGVETQYF. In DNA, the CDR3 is TGTGCCAGCAGCGCAGGGACTAGCGGGGTGGAGACCCAGTACTTC.

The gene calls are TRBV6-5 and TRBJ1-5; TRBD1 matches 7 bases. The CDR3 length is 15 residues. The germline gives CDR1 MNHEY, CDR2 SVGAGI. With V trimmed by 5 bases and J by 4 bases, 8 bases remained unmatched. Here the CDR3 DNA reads TGTGCCAGCAGTCGTCAAAGGGGGCCTAATCAGCCCCAGCATTTT. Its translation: CASSRQRGPNQPQHF.

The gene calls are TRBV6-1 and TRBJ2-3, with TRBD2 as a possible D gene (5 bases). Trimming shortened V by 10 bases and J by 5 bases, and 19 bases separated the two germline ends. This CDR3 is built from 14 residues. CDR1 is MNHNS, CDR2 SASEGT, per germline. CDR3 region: CATAGSLREDTQYF. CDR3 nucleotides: TGTGCCACTGCAGGCTCTTTGAGGGAAGATACGCAGTATTTT.

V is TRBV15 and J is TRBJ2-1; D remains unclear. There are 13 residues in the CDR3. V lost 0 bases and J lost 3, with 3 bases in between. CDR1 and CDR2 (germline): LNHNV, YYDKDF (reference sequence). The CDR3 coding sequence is TGTGCCACCAGCAGAGACCGCTACAATGAGCAGTTCTTC. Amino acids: CATSRDRYNEQFF.

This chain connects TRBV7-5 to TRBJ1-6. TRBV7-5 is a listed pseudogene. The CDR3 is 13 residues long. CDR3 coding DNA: TGTGCCAGAAGCTCGGATACGGGTTCACCCCTCCACTTT. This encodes CARSSDTGSPLHF.

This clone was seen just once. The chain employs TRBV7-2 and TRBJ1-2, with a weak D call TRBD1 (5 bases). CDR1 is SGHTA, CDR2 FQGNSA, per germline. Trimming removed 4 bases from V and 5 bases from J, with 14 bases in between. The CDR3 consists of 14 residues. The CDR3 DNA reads TGTGCCAGCAGCTCCTCGGGGGGTCAGTATGGCTACACCTTC. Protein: CASSSSGGQYGYTF. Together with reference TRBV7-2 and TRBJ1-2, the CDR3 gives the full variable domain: GAGVSQSPSNKVTEKGKDVELRCDPISGHTALYWYRQSLGQGLEFLIYFQGNSAPDKSGLPSDRFSAERTGGSVSTLTIQRTQQEDSAVYLCASSSSGGQYGYTFGSGTRLTVV.

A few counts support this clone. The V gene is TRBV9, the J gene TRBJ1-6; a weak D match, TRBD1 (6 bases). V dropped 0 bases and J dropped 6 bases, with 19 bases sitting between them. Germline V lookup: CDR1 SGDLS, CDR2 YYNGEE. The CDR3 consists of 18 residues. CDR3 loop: CASSVGPLGGGGNSPLHF. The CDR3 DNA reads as TGTGCCAGCAGCGTAGGCCCCTTAGGGGGGGGCGGTAATTCACCCCTCCACTTT.

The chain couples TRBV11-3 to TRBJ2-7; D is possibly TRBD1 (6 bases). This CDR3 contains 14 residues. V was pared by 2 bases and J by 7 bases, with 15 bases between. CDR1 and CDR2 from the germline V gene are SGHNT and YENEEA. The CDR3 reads CASSLSSVRGEQYF. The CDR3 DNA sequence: TGTGCCAGCAGCTTAAGTTCCGTCAGGGGAGAGCAGTACTTC.